This T cell receptor beta chain was identified in a study of T-cell reconstitution after alpha-beta-depleted transplantation in children. Trimming removed 3 bases from V and 2 bases from J; junction bases left unmatched: 3. The CDR3 is 14 amino acids. A library of TCRbeta sequences, prepared with unique molecular identifiers, was generated. TCRdb recomputed calls from the PCR reads with MiXCR, one row per CDR3 protein. The repertoire has around 480,000 distinct CDR3 sequences, about 33% of them found once; the top ten carry around 2.5%. Source: PBMCs from the stem cell graft donor, taken from the stem cell graft. V gene TRBV12-3 or TRBV12-4 combines with J gene TRBJ1-2, with 7 bases lining up with TRBD1. This clonotype was sampled from a human donor who donated a stem cell graft to a child with aplastic anemia. The CDR3 region is CASSLRGQNYGYTF. The CDR3 coding sequence is TGTGCCAGCAGTTTGAGGGGGCAAAACTATGGCTACACCTTC.